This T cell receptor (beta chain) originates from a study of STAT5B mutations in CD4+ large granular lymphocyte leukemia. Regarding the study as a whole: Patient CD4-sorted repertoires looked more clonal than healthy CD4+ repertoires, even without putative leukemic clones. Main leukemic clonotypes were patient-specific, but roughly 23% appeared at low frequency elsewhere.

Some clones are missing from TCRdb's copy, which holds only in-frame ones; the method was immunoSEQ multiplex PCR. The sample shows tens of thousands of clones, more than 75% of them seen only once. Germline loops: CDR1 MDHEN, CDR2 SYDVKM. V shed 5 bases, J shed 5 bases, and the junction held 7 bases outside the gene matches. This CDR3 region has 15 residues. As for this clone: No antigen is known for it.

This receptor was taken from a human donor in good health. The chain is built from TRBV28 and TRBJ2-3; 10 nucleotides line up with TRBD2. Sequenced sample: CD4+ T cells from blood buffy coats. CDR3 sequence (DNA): TGTGCCAGCAGTCCCCGGACTAGCGGAAAAGATACGCAGTATTTT. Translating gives CASSPRTSGKDTQYF.